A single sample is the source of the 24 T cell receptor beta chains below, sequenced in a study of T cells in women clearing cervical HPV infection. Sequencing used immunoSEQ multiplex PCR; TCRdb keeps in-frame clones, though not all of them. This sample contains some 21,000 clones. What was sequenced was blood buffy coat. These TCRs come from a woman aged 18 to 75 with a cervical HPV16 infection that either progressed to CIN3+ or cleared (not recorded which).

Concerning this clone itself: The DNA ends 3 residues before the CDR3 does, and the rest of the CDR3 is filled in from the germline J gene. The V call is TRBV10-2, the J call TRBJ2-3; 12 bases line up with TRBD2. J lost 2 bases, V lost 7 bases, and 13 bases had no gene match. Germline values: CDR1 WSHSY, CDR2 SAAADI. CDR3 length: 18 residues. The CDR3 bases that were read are TGCGCCAGCACCCTACCTAGCGGGAGGGTGGGTTCCACAGATACG. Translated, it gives CASTLPSGRVGSTDT. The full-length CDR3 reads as CASTLPSGRVGSTDTQYF.

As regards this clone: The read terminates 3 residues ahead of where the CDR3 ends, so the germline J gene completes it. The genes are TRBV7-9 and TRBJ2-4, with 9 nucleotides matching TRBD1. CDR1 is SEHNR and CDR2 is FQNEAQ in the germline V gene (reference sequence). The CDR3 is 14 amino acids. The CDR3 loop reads CASSSGQGIYGQYF. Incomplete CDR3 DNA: TGTGCCAGCAGTTCTGGACAGGGGATCTATGGT.

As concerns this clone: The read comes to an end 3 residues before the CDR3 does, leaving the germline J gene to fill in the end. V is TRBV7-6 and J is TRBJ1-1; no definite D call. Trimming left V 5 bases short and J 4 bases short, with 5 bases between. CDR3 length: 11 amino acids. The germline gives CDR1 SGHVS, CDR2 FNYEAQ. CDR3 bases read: TGTGCCAGCAGCCCCATCACTGAA. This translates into CASSPITE. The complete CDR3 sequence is CASSPITEAFF.

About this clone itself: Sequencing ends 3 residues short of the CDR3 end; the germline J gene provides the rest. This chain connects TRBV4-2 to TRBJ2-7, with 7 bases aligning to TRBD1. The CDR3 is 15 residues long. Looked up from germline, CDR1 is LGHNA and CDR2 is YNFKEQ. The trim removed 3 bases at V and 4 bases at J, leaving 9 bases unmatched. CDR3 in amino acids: CASSQAGTVVYEQYF. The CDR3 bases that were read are TGTGCCAGCAGCCAGGCCGGGACAGTCGTTTACGAG.

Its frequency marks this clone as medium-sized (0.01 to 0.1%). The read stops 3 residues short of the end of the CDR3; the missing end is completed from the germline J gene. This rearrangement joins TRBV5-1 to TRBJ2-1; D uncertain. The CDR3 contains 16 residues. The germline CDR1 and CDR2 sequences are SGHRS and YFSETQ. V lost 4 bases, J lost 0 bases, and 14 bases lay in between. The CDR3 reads CASSATGASSYNEQFF. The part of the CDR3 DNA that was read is TGCGCCAGCAGCGCGACTGGAGCAAGCTCCTACAATGAG. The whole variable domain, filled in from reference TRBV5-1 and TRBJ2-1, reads KAGVTQTPRYLIKTRGQQVTLSCSPISGHRSVSWYQQTPGQGLQFLFEYFSETQRNKGNFPGRFSGRQFSNSRSEMNVSTLELGDSALYLCASSATGASSYNEQFFGPGTRLTVL.

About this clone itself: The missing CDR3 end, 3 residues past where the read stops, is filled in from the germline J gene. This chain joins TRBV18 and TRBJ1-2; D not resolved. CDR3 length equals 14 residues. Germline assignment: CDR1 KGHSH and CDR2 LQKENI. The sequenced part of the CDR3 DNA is TGTGCCAGCTCACCGAGCGGGAGGGCAGATACC. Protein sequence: CASSPSGRADT. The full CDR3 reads CASSPSGRADTYTF.

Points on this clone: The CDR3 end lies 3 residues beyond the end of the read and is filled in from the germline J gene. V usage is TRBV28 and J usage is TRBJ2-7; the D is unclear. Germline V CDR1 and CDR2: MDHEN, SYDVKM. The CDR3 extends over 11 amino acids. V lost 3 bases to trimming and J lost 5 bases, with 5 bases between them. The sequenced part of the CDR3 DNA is TGTGCCAGCAGTTTCAGGAACGAG. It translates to CASSFRNE. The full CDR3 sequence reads CASSFRNEQYF.

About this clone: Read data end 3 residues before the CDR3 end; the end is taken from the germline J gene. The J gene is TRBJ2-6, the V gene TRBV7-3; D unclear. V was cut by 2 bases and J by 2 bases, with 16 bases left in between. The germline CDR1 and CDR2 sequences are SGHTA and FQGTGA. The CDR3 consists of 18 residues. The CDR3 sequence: CASSLSGSPVAGANVLTF. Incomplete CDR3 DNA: TGTGCCAGCAGCTTATCAGGTTCCCCTGTCGCTGGGGCCAACGTC.

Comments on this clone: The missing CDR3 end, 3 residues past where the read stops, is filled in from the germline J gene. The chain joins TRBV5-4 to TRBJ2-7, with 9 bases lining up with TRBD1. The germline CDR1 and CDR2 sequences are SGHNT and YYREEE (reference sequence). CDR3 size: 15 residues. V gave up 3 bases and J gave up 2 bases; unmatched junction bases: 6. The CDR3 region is CASSSTGGHTYEQYF. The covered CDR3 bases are TGTGCCAGCAGCTCGACAGGGGGACACACCTACGAG. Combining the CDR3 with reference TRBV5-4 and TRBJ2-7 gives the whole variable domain ETGVTQSPTHLIKTRGQQVTLRCSSQSGHNTVSWYQQALGQGPQFIFQYYREEENGRGNFPPRFSGLQFPNYSSELNVNALELDDSALYLCASSSTGGHTYEQYFGPGTRLTVT.

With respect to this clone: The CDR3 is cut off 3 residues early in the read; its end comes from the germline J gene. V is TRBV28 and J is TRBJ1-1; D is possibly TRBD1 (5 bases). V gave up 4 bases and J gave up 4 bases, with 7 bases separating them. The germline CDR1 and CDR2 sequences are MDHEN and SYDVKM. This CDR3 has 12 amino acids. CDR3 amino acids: CASSSGGTEAFF. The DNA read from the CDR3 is TGTGCCAGCAGTTCGGGGGGCACTGAA.

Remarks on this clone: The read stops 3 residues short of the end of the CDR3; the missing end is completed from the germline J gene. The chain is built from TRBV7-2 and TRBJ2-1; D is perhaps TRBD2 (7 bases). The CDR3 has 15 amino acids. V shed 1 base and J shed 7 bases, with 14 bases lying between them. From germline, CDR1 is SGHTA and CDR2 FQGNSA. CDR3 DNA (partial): TGTGCCAGCAGCTTAGTTGGAGGGAGGGGGAATGAG. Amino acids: CASSLVGGRGNE. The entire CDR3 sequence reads CASSLVGGRGNEQFF.

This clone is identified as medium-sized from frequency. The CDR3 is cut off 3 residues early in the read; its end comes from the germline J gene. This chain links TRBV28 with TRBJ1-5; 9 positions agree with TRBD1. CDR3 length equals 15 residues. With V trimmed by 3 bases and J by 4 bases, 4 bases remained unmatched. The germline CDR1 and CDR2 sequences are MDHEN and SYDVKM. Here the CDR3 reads CASSLVQGANQPQHF. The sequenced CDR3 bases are TGTGCCAGCAGTTTGGTACAGGGGGCGAATCAGCCC.

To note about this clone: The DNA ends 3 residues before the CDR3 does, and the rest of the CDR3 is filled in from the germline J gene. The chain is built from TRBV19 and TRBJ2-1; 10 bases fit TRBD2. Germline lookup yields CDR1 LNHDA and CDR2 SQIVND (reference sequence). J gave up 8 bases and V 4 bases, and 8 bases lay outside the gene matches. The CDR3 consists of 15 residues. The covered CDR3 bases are TGTGCCAGTAGTACCACAGCGGGAGGGCCGGATGAG. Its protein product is CASSTTAGGPDE. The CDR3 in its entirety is CASSTTAGGPDEQFF.

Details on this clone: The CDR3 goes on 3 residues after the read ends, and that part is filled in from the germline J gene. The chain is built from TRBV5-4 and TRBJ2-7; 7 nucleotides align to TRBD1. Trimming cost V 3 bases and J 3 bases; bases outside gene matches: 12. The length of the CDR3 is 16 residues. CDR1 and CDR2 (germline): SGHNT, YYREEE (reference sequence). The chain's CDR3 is CASSSRQGRLHYEQYF. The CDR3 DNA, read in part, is TGTGCCAGCAGCTCACGACAGGGACGTCTGCACTACGAG.

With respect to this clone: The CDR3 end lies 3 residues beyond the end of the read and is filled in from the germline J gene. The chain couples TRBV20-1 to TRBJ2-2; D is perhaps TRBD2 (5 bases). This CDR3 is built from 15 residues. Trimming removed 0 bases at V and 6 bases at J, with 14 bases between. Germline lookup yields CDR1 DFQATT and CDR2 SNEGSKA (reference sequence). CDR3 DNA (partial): TGCAGTGCTAGAGAGTTGGCTAGCTGGTCCGGGGAG. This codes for CSARELASWSGE. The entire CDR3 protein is CSARELASWSGELFF.

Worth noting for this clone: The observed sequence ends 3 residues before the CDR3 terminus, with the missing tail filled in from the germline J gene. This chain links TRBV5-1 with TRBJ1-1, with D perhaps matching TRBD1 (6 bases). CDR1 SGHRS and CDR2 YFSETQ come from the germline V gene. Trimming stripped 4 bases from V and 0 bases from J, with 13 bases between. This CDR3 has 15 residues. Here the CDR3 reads CASSVRQALNTEAFF. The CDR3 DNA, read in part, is TGCGCCAGCAGCGTCAGACAGGCCTTGAACACTGAA.

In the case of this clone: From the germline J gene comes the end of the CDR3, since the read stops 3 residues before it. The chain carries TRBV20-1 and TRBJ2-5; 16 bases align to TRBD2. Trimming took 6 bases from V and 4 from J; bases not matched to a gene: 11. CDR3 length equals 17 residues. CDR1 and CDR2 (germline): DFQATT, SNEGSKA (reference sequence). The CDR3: CSAALGLAGGPGETQYF. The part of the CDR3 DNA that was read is TGCAGTGCCGCCTTGGGACTAGCGGGAGGGCCGGGAGAGACC.

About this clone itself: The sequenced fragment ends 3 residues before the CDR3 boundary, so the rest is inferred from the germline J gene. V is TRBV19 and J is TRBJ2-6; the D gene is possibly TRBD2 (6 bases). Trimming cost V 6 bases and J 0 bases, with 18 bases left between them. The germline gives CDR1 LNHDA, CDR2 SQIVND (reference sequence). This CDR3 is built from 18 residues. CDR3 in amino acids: CASREQSGPGSGANVLTF. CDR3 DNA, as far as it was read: TGTGCCAGTAGGGAGCAGAGCGGGCCCGGCTCTGGGGCCAACGTC.

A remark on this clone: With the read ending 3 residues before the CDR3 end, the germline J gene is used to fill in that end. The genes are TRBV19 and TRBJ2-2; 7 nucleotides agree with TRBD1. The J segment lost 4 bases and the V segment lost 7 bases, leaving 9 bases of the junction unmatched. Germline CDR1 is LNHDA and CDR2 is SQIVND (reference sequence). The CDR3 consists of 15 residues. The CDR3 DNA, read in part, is TGTGCCAGTATTCGAGGGGGCGTGGGCACCGGGGAG. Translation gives CASIRGGVGTGE. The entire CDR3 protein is CASIRGGVGTGELFF. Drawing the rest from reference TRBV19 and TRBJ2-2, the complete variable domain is DGGITQSPKYLFRKEGQNVTLSCEQNLNHDAMYWYRQDPGQGLRLIYYSQIVNDFQKGDIAEGYSVSREKKESFPLTVTSAQKNPTAFYLCASIRGGVGTGELFFGEGSRLTVL.

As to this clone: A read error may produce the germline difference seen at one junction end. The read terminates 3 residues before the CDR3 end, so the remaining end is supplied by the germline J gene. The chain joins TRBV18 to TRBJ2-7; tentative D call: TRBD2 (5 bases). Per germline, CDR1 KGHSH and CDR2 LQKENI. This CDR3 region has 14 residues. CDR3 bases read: TGTGCCCGCTCACCCCTCGGGGAGCCCTACGAG. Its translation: CARSPLGEPYE. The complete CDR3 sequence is CARSPLGEPYEQYF.

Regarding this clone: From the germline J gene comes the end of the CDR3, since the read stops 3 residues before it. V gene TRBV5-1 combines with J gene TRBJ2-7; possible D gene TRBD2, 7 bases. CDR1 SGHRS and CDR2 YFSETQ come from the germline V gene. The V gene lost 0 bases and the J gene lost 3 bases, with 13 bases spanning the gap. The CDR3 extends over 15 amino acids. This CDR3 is CASSLAGGGGYEQYF. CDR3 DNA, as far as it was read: TGCGCCAGCAGCTTGGCAGGAGGGGGGGGCTACGAG.

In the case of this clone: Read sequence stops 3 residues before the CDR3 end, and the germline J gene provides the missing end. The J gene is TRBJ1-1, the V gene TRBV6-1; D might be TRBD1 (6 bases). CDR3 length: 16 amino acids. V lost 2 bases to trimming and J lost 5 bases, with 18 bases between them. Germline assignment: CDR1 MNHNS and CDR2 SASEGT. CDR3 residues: CASSEWAFGGRTEAFF. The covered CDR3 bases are TGTGCCAGCAGTGAATGGGCGTTTGGGGGCCGGACTGAA.

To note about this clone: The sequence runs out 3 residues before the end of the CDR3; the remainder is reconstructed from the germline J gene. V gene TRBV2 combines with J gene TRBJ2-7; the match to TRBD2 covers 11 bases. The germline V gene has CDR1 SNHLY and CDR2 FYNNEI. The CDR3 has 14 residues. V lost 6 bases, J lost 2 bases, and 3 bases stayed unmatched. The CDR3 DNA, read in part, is TGTGCCAGCAGGGGGACTAGCGGAACCTACGAG. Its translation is CASRGTSGTYE. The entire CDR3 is CASRGTSGTYEQYF.

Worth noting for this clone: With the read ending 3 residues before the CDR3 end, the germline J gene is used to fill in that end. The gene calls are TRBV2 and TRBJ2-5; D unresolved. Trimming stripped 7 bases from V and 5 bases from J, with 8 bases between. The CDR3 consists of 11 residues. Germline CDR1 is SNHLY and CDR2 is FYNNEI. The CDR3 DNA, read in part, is TGTGCCAGCAAGAGGCTGGAGACC. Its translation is CASKRLET. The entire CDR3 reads CASKRLETQYF. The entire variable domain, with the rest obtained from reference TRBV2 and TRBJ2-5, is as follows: EPEVTQTPSHQVTQMGQEVILRCVPISNHLYFYWYRQILGQKVEFLVSFYNNEISEKSEIFDDQFSVERPDGSNFTLKIRSTKLEDSAMYFCASKRLETQYFGPGTRLLVL.